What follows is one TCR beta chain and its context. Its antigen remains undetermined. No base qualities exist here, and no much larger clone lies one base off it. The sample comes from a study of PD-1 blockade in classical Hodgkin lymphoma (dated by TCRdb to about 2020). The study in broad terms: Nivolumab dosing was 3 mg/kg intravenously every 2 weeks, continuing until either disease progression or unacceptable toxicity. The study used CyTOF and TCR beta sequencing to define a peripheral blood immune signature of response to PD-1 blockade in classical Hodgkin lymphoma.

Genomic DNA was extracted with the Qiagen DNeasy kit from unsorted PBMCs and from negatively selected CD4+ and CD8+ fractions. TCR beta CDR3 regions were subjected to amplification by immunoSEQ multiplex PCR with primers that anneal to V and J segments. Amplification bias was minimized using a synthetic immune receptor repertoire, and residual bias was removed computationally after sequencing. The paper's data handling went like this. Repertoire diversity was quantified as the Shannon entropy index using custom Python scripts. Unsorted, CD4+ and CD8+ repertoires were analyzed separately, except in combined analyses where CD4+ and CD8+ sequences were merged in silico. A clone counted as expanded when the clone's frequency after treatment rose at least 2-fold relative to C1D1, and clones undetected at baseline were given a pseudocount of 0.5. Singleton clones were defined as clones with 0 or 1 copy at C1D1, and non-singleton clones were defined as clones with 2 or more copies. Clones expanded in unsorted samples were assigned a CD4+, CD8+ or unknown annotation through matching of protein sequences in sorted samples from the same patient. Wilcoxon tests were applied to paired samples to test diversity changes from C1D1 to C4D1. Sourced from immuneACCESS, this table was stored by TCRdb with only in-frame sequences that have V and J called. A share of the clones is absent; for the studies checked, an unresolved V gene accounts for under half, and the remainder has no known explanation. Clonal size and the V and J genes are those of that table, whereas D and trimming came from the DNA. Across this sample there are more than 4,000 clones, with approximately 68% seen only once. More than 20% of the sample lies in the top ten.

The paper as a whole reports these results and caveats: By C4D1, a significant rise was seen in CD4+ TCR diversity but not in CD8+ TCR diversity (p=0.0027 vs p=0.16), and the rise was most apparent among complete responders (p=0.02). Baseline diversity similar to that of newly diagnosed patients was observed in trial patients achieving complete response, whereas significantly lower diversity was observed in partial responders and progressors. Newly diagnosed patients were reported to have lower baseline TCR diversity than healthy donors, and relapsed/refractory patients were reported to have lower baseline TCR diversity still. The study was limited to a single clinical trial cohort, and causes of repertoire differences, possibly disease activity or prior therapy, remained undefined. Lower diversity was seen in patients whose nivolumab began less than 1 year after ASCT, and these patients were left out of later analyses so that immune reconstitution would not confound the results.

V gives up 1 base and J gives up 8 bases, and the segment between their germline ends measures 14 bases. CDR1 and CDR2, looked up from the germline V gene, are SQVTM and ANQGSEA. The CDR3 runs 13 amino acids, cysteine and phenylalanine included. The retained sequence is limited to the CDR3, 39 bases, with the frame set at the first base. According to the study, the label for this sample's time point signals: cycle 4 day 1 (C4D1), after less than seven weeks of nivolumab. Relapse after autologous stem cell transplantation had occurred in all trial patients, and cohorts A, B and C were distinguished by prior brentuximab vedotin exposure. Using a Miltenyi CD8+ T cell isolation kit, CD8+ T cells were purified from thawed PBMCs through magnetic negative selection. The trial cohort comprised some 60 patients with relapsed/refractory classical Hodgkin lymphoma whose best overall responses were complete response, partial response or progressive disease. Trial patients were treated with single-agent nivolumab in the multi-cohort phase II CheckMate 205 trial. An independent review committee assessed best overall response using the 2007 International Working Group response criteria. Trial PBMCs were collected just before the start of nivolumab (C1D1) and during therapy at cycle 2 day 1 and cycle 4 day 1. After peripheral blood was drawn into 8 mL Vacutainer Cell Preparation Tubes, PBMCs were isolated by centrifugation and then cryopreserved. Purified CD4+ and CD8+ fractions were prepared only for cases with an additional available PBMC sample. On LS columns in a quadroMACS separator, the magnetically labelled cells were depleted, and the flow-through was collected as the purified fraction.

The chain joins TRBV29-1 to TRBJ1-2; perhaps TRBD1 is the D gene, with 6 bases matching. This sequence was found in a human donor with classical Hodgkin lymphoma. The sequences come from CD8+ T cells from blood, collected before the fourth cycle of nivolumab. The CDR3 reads CSVEAQGLYGYTF. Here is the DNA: TGCAGCGTTGAAGCGCAGGGGTTGTACGGCTACACCTTC.